The 20 T cell receptor beta chains below all came from one sample that was sequenced in a study of cytomegalovirus exposure and HLA in healthy donors. With 60 Vbeta and 13 Jbeta primers, the PCR was carried out. Data came from immunoSEQ multiplex PCR; TCRdb stores just in-frame clones and leaves some out. The sample includes 150,000 to 200,000 clones, 81% of them seen just once. The sequenced sample consisted of PBMCs. The receptors come from a young man in good health and CMV-seronegative.

This sequence joins TRBV6-4 and TRBJ2-1, with 9 bases lining up with TRBD2. Germline trimming cut 2 bases from V and 2 bases from J; bases unmatched to any gene: 4. Germline values: CDR1 MRHNA, CDR2 SNTAGT. The CDR3 contains 16 residues. CDR3 bases: TGTGCCAGCAGTGACATAAGCGGGAGGCCCTACAATGAGCAGTTCTTC. Its protein is CASSDISGRPYNEQFF.

The V and J genes are TRBV11-2 and TRBJ2-7, with TRBD1 as a possible D gene (5 bases). Per germline, CDR1 SGHAT and CDR2 FQNNGV. The CDR3 has 14 amino acids. Trimming removed 3 bases from V and 5 bases from J, with 14 bases in between. The CDR3 is CASSFPTGLHEQYF. The CDR3 DNA sequence: TGTGCCAGCAGCTTTCCCACAGGTTTGCACGAGCAGTACTTC.

The chain carries TRBV13 and TRBJ2-3; weak D call: TRBD2 (6 bases). The germline CDR1 and CDR2 sequences are PRHDT and FYEKMQ (reference sequence). Trimming shortened V by 2 bases and J by 0 bases, and 12 bases separated the two germline ends. This CDR3 has 16 residues. The CDR3 region has the DNA TGTGCCAGCAGCTTATCTAGCGTGGCTAGCACAGATACGCAGTATTTT. This translates into CASSLSSVASTDTQYF. Supplemented by reference TRBV13 and TRBJ2-3, the full variable domain reads AAGVIQSPRHLIKEKRETATLKCYPIPRHDTVYWYQQGPGQDPQFLISFYEKMQSDKGSIPDRFSAQQFSDYHSELNMSSLELGDSALYFCASSLSSVASTDTQYFGPGTRLTVL.

Only one count was recorded for this clone. The chain is built from TRBV5-1 and TRBJ2-1, with 13 bases lining up with TRBD2. V dropped 4 bases and J dropped 5; count of bases not matched to a gene: 12. Germline V lookup: CDR1 SGHRS, CDR2 YFSETQ. The CDR3 is 18 amino acids. The CDR3 loop reads CASSLWTSGRNNNNEQFF. The CDR3 DNA follows: TGCGCCAGCAGCCTCTGGACTAGCGGGAGAAACAATAACAATGAGCAGTTCTTC.

The chain links TRBV15 to TRBJ2-2; D is possibly TRBD1 (5 bases). Trimming cost V 1 base and J 9 bases, with 12 bases left between them. Germline CDR1 and CDR2: LNHNV and YYDKDF (reference sequence). The CDR3 consists of 14 residues. CDR3 residues: CATSRGDLGRELFF. CDR3 nucleotide sequence: TGTGCCACCAGCAGAGGAGATCTGGGGCGGGAGCTGTTTTTT.

This rearrangement joins TRBV30 to TRBJ1-2; 7 bases agree with TRBD1. Germline CDR1 reads GTSNPN; CDR2 reads SVGIG (reference sequence). The CDR3 extends over 16 amino acids. The trim removed 5 bases at V and 0 bases at J, leaving 12 bases unmatched. In DNA form, the CDR3 reads TGTGCCTGGCTTAGGGACAGCCCCACTTCTAACTATGGCTACACCTTC. Encoded protein: CAWLRDSPTSNYGYTF. Complete variable domain (other parts from reference TRBV30 and TRBJ1-2): SQTIHQWPATLVQPVGSPLSLECTVEGTSNPNLYWYRQAAGRGLQLLFYSVGIGQISSEVPQNLSASRPQDRQFILSSKKLLLSDSGFYLCAWLRDSPTSNYGYTFGSGTRLTVV.

This rearrangement joins TRBV7-9 to TRBJ2-4; 7 nucleotides align to TRBD1. In germline, CDR1 is SEHNR, CDR2 FQNEAQ (reference sequence). The CDR3 is made up of 14 amino acids. The V and J ends lost 1 base and 8 bases, in that order; junction bases with no gene match: 5. This CDR3 is CASSLETGWDIQYF. CDR3 DNA sequence: TGTGCCAGCAGCTTAGAGACAGGGTGGGACATTCAGTACTTC.

The chain has TRBV30 and TRBJ2-7; no clear D. The germline gives CDR1 GTSNPN, CDR2 SVGIG (reference sequence). Trimming removed 0 bases from V and 9 bases from J, with 21 bases in between. The CDR3 consists of 15 residues. In DNA form, the CDR3 reads TGTGCCTGGAGTGTAATTGGCGGTACGAGTACGACGCAGTACTTC. Residues: CAWSVIGGTSTTQYF.

The chain couples TRBV5-1 to TRBJ1-6; TRBD1 agrees at 8 bases. With V trimmed by 0 bases and J by 4 bases, 9 bases remained unmatched. This CDR3 is 18 amino acids long. The germline CDR1 and CDR2 sequences are SGHRS and YFSETQ. The CDR3 DNA sequence: TGCGCCAGCAGCTTGGGGGCAGGGGGCAGCTCTTATAATTCACCCCTCCACTTT. Protein sequence: CASSLGAGGSSYNSPLHF.

This chain joins TRBV5-5 and TRBJ2-1; no definite D call. V lost 0 bases and J lost 2, with 12 bases in between. Looked up from germline, CDR1 is SGHKS and CDR2 is YYEKEE (reference sequence). This CDR3 spans 16 amino acids. The CDR3 region is CASSLDANLAYNEQFF. In nucleotides, the CDR3 is TGTGCCAGCAGCTTGGACGCAAATCTAGCCTACAATGAGCAGTTCTTC.

The sample holds one count of this clone. The chain joins TRBV5-8 to TRBJ2-2; D is uncertain. Trimming stripped 7 bases from V and 3 bases from J, with 16 bases between. CDR3 size: 15 residues. Germline loops: CDR1 SGHTS, CDR2 YDEGEE. The CDR3 loop reads CASLYPLWYTGELFF. In nucleotides, the CDR3 is TGTGCCAGCCTCTACCCCCTATGGTACACCGGGGAGCTGTTTTTT.

V and J are TRBV5-1 and TRBJ2-1; D might be TRBD1 (7 bases). V gave up 4 bases and J gave up 4 bases, with 15 bases separating them. Germline CDR1 SGHRS, CDR2 YFSETQ. The CDR3 sequence is 15 residues long. In DNA form, the CDR3 reads TGCGCCAGCAGCCCAACGGGGGACAGTTACAATGAGCAGTTCTTC. This gives the protein CASSPTGDSYNEQFF. Together with reference TRBV5-1 and TRBJ2-1, the CDR3 gives the full variable domain: KAGVTQTPRYLIKTRGQQVTLSCSPISGHRSVSWYQQTPGQGLQFLFEYFSETQRNKGNFPGRFSGRQFSNSRSEMNVSTLELGDSALYLCASSPTGDSYNEQFFGPGTRLTVL.

The rearrangement links TRBV4-3 to TRBJ2-7, with 8 bases fitting TRBD2. Germline lookup yields CDR1 LGHNA and CDR2 YSLEER. Losses at the gene ends were 11 bases for V and 0 bases for J; bases not matched to a gene: 9. The CDR3 length is 14 residues. The CDR3 loop reads CAGPLSGDSYEQYF. The CDR3 bases are TGCGCCGGCCCCCTTAGCGGGGACTCCTACGAGCAGTACTTC.

This chain links TRBV27 with TRBJ1-2; 8 nucleotides line up with TRBD1. The CDR3 covers 13 residues. Germline CDR1 and CDR2: MNHEY and SMNVEV (reference sequence). Trimming took 3 bases from V and 4 from J; bases not matched to a gene: 1. CDR3 DNA sequence: TGTGCCAGCAGTTTGACAGGGGCCTATGGCTACACCTTC. The encoded protein is CASSLTGAYGYTF.

This clone turned up a few times. For the CDR3, the DNA is TGTGCCAGCAGCCCCACGGGGGATACGCAGTATTTT. Amino acid sequence: CASSPTGDTQYF. The chain links TRBV7-3 to TRBJ2-3; TRBD2 might be the D (5 bases). The CDR3 sequence is 12 residues long. V was trimmed by 5 bases and J by 6 bases, leaving 9 bases between them. The V gene's germline CDR1 is SGHTA and CDR2 FQGTGA.

The chain recombines TRBV18 with TRBJ1-4, with no clear D. Trimming stripped 2 bases from V and 0 bases from J, with 7 bases between. Per germline, CDR1 KGHSH and CDR2 LQKENI. The CDR3 length is 15 residues. CDR3 in DNA: TGTGCCAGCTCACCAAAATCTGCAACTAATGAAAAACTGTTTTTT. This codes for CASSPKSATNEKLFF.

This clone appeared once. In DNA form, the CDR3 reads TGTGCCAGCATCAATAACAGGGGGTCCTATGGCTACACCTTC. It is translated as CASINNRGSYGYTF. V is TRBV5-5 and J is TRBJ1-2; 8 nucleotides match TRBD1. Germline CDR1 and CDR2: SGHKS and YYEKEE (reference sequence). This CDR3 spans 14 amino acids. Trimming at V came to 6 bases and at J to 4 bases, leaving 8 bases not matched to a gene.

This clone was counted ten times or more. The identical CDR3 is also encoded by other nucleotide sequences in the sample. V is TRBV11-2 and J is TRBJ1-1; TRBD1 might be the D (5 bases). V lost 3 bases, J lost 1 base, and 6 bases lay in between. CDR3 length: 13 residues. Germline CDR1 is SGHAT and CDR2 is FQNNGV. CDR3 nucleotides: TGTGCCAGCAGCTTCCAGGGGAACACTGAAGCTTTCTTT. The encoded protein is CASSFQGNTEAFF. Looking up the rest from reference TRBV11-2 and TRBJ1-1 gives the full variable domain: EAGVAQSPRYKIIEKRQSVAFWCNPISGHATLYWYQQILGQGPKLLIQFQNNGVVDDSQLPKDRFSAERLKGVDSTLKIQPAKLEDSAVYLCASSFQGNTEAFFGQGTRLTVV.

The rearrangement joins TRBV4-3 to TRBJ2-7; perhaps TRBD2 as D (6 bases). Germline V gives CDR1 LGHNA, CDR2 YSLEER. This CDR3 spans 16 amino acids. The V end lost 0 bases, the J end lost 5 bases, and 17 bases lay between the germline ends. In DNA, the CDR3 is TGCGCCAGCAGCCAAGATAGGAGGGGCGCGAAAAACGAGCAGTACTTC. This encodes CASSQDRRGAKNEQYF.

The gene calls are TRBV13 and TRBJ2-7; D gene ambiguous. Trimming removed 0 bases at V and 1 base at J, with 13 bases between. The length of the CDR3 is 16 residues. From germline, CDR1 is PRHDT and CDR2 FYEKMQ (reference sequence). CDR3 loop: CASSLGGYPGSYEQYF. For the CDR3, the DNA is TGTGCCAGCAGCTTAGGCGGCTACCCCGGGTCCTACGAGCAGTACTTC.